The 32 T cell receptor beta chains reported below all come from one sample, sequenced in a study of shared clonotypes between healthy human individuals. Generated by immunoSEQ multiplex PCR, the TCRdb table keeps only in-frame clones and is missing some. The sample consists of some 2,100,000 clones, approximately 94% of them appearing once. Sequenced input: naive CD4+ T cells sorted from blood. Regarding subset: CD45RA+ positively selected. Receptors were obtained from a young man in good health.

This rearrangement joins TRBV14 to TRBJ2-1, with unresolved D. V lost 1 base to trimming and J lost 10 bases, with 5 bases between them. The CDR3 extends over 11 amino acids. Germline CDR1 and CDR2: SGHDN and FVKESK. The DNA of the CDR3 is TGTGCCAGCAGCCAAGTTCGGGAGCAGTTCTTC. Translated, it gives CASSQVREQFF.

V usage is TRBV6-5 and J usage is TRBJ2-5, with 10 bases identical to TRBD2. The CDR3 is 14 residues long. V trimming: 5 bases; J trimming: 3 bases; junction bases outside the gene matches: 3. Germline loops: CDR1 MNHEY, CDR2 SVGAGI. The DNA of the CDR3 is TGTGCCAGCAGTCAACTAGCGGGGAAAGAGACCCAGTACTTC. Translated: CASSQLAGKETQYF.

The chain uses TRBV14 and TRBJ2-2, with D hard to call. The CDR3 length is 12 residues. Germline-derived CDR1 and CDR2 are SGHDN and FVKESK. The V end was cut by 4 bases, the J end by 6 bases, with 6 bases between. CDR3 protein: CASSLWAGELFF. The CDR3 nucleotides read TGTGCCAGCAGCCTCTGGGCCGGGGAGCTGTTTTTT.

The chain combines TRBV27 with TRBJ2-5, with TRBD2 matching over 11 bases. V lost 6 bases, J lost 4 bases, and 10 bases stayed unmatched. The CDR3 is made up of 16 amino acids. Germline-derived CDR1 and CDR2 are MNHEY and SMNVEV (reference sequence). Here the CDR3 DNA reads TGTGCCAGCAGGGTAGCGGGGGGGCCGGGCCGAGAGACCCAGTACTTC. It is translated as CASRVAGGPGRETQYF.

The V call is TRBV4-3, the J call TRBJ2-6; D call uncertain. Germline CDR1 and CDR2: LGHNA and YSLEER. V shed 0 bases and J shed 0 bases, with 6 bases lying between them. The CDR3 consists of 16 residues. The CDR3 bases are TGCGCCAGCAGCCAAGACTGGAGCTCTGGGGCCAACGTCCTGACTTTC. It is translated as CASSQDWSSGANVLTF.

Note on this clone: At the DNA level, this CDR3 is encoded by other sequences in the same sample as well. The J gene is TRBJ2-3, the V gene TRBV2; D not resolved. The CDR3 loop spans 11 amino acids. The germline V gene encodes CDR1 SNHLY and CDR2 FYNNEI. Trimming took 6 bases from V and 4 from J, leaving 5 bases between them. CDR3 loop: CASRISDTQYF. The CDR3 coding sequence is TGTGCCAGCAGGATTTCAGATACGCAGTATTTT.

As regards this clone: This sample includes further DNA sequences coding for the same CDR3. The V gene is TRBV5-1, the J gene TRBJ1-3; no definite D call. This CDR3 is built from 14 residues. Trimming pared 1 base from V and 1 base from J, leaving 6 bases between. The germline gives CDR1 SGHRS, CDR2 YFSETQ. The CDR3 here is CASSLRGSGNTIYF. In DNA, the CDR3 is TGCGCCAGCAGCTTGCGAGGGTCTGGAAACACCATATATTTT.

The table lists this clone with a count of one. The chain uses TRBV10-3 and TRBJ1-2; 9 bases are shared with TRBD1. The length of the CDR3 is 15 residues. Germline V gene data show CDR1 as ENHRY and CDR2 as SYGVKD. The J segment lost 7 bases and the V segment lost 4 bases, leaving 10 bases of the junction unmatched. CDR3 coding DNA: TGTGCCATCAGTGTGACGGGACAGGGAATCTCTGGCTACACCTTC. Translating gives CAISVTGQGISGYTF.

This clone was detected once. This sequence joins TRBV6-6 and TRBJ1-2; D ambiguous. The CDR3 length is 15 residues. Germline values: CDR1 MNHNY, CDR2 SVGAGI (reference sequence). The V end lost 0 bases, the J end lost 1 base, and 9 bases lay between the germline ends. The CDR3 sequence: CASSYSTPVNYGYTF. CDR3 in DNA: TGTGCCAGCAGTTACTCGACGCCGGTTAACTATGGCTACACCTTC.

The chain couples TRBV11-3 to TRBJ2-4; no reliable D call. The CDR3 runs 12 residues. Trimming cost V 2 bases and J 8 bases, with 7 bases left between them. The germline V gene encodes CDR1 SGHNT and CDR2 YENEEA. The CDR3: CASSLNDDIQYF. CDR3 nucleotide sequence: TGTGCCAGCAGCTTAAATGATGACATTCAGTACTTC.

The chain couples TRBV5-4 to TRBJ2-7; maybe TRBD1 (6 bases). The germline CDR1 and CDR2 sequences are SGHNT and YYREEE (reference sequence). Deletions cut 4 bases from V and 2 bases from J, with 13 bases between. The CDR3 length is 14 residues. Here the CDR3 DNA reads TGTGCCAGCAGCGAAGACAGGTTCCCCTACGAGCAGTACTTC. Translation gives CASSEDRFPYEQYF.

This chain connects TRBV2 to TRBJ1-1, with D unresolved. With 3 bases removed from V and 0 bases from J, the gap between germline ends came to 5 bases. This CDR3 is 13 amino acids long. Germline V gene lookup returns CDR1 SNHLY and CDR2 FYNNEI. CDR3 in DNA: TGTGCCAGCAGTGATGTAGTGAACACTGAAGCTTTCTTT. This translates into CASSDVVNTEAFF.

The rearrangement joins TRBV30 to TRBJ2-1, with 12 bases identical to TRBD2. The CDR3 extends over 15 amino acids. Trimming removed 4 bases from V and 9 bases from J; junction bases left unmatched: 10. Looked up from germline, CDR1 is GTSNPN and CDR2 is SVGIG (reference sequence). The CDR3 DNA reads TGTGCCTGGAAGACTAGCGGGAGTGCCCATGGTGAGCAGTTCTTC. Protein: CAWKTSGSAHGEQFF.

The V gene is TRBV6-5, the J gene TRBJ2-7, with TRBD1 identical over 12 bases. CDR1 and CDR2 (germline): MNHEY, SVGAGI. V was pared by 5 bases and J by 5 bases, with 4 bases of the junction left unmatched. CDR3 length equals 14 residues. The CDR3 loop reads CASSRGQGAHEQYF. The CDR3 DNA sequence: TGTGCCAGCAGTAGGGGACAGGGGGCCCACGAGCAGTACTTC.

V is TRBV7-9 and J is TRBJ2-3; D is uncertain. V shed 1 base and J shed 0 bases, with 11 bases lying between them. The germline V gene encodes CDR1 SEHNR and CDR2 FQNEAQ (reference sequence). The CDR3 is 16 amino acids. CDR3 coding DNA: TGTGCCAGCAGCTTAGATGGCCACAAGAGCACAGATACGCAGTATTTT. Translated, it gives CASSLDGHKSTDTQYF. Full variable domain (remainder filled in from reference TRBV7-9 and TRBJ2-3): DTGVSQNPRHKITKRGQNVTFRCDPISEHNRLYWYRQTLGQGPEFLTYFQNEAQLEKSRLLSDRFSAERPKGSFSTLEIQRTEQGDSAMYLCASSLDGHKSTDTQYFGPGTRLTVL.

CDR3 region: CASRDRVHAEQFF. CDR3 bases: TGTGCCAGCCGGGACCGCGTTCATGCTGAGCAGTTCTTC. V and J are TRBV2 and TRBJ2-1; D possibly uses TRBD1 or TRBD2 (5 bases each). The CDR3 has 13 residues. Germline CDR1 and CDR2: SNHLY and FYNNEI. The V gene lost 8 bases and the J gene lost 9 bases, with 17 bases spanning the gap.

Remarks on this clone: The sample has other DNA sequences that encode this CDR3 too. The chain links TRBV5-1 to TRBJ2-1; 10 positions match TRBD1. CDR3 length equals 13 residues. The germline V gene has CDR1 SGHRS and CDR2 YFSETQ. V dropped 4 bases and J dropped 8; count of bases not matched to a gene: 3. The CDR3 bases are TGCGCCAGCAGCGGAGACAGGGGGCATGAGCAGTTCTTC. As protein: CASSGDRGHEQFF.

The chain carries TRBV29-1 and TRBJ2-3; 7 positions match TRBD1. This CDR3 is built from 18 residues. J lost 5 bases, V lost 1 base, and 18 bases had no gene match. The germline CDR1 and CDR2 sequences are SQVTM and ANQGSEA. The CDR3 DNA sequence: TGCAGCGTTGAAGTTAGAGACAGGGATCTGGTCCTCATAGATACGCAGTATTTT. Translated: CSVEVRDRDLVLIDTQYF.

This clone was observed a handful of times. The sample has other DNA sequences that encode this CDR3 too. This chain uses TRBV18 with TRBJ2-5; D is unclear. With 2 bases removed from V and 2 bases from J, the gap between germline ends came to 3 bases. Germline loops: CDR1 KGHSH, CDR2 LQKENI. CDR3 size: 12 residues. CDR3 sequence reads: CASSPIQETQYF. The CDR3 DNA reads TGTGCCAGCTCACCAATACAAGAGACCCAGTACTTC.

V gene TRBV5-1 combines with J gene TRBJ1-2; D unresolved. The CDR3 loop spans 14 amino acids. V was cut by 2 bases and J by 7 bases, with 15 bases left in between. From germline, CDR1 is SGHRS and CDR2 YFSETQ. CDR3 DNA: TGCGCCAGCAGCTTCACCGGGCCTGTAGGTGGCTACACCTTC. It yields the protein CASSFTGPVGGYTF.

V is TRBV10-1 and J is TRBJ1-5; D uncertain. Germline loops: CDR1 WNHNN, CDR2 SYGVQD (reference sequence). The CDR3 is 14 amino acids. Trimming took off 7 bases at V and 0 bases at J, with 10 bases between the two ends. CDR3 in amino acids: CASITGHSNQPQHF. The CDR3 DNA is TGCGCCAGCATAACGGGTCATAGCAATCAGCCCCAGCATTTT.

The genes are TRBV5-1 and TRBJ2-1, with 8 bases aligning to TRBD2. The CDR3 is made up of 15 amino acids. J was trimmed by 4 bases and V by 2 bases; bases with no gene match: 5. Germline V gene lookup returns CDR1 SGHRS and CDR2 YFSETQ. In nucleotides, the CDR3 is TGCGCCAGCAGCTTTACAACTAGCGGATACAATGAGCAGTTCTTC. As protein: CASSFTTSGYNEQFF.

The chain is built from TRBV6-5 and TRBJ2-3; possible D gene TRBD1, 6 bases. CDR1 MNHEY and CDR2 SVGAGI come from the germline V gene. The CDR3 has 16 residues. V was cut by 0 bases and J by 0 bases, with 10 bases left in between. For the CDR3, the DNA is TGTGCCAGCAGTTACTCAGGGGGAACCAGCACAGATACGCAGTATTTT. Translating gives CASSYSGGTSTDTQYF.

The V call is TRBV27, the J call TRBJ1-5; perhaps TRBD1 as D (6 bases). V lost 6 bases to trimming and J lost 7 bases, with 19 bases between them. The germline V gene has CDR1 MNHEY and CDR2 SMNVEV (reference sequence). The CDR3 spans 15 residues. This chain's CDR3 is CASSPQGGGGQPQHF. The CDR3, as DNA: TGTGCCAGCAGCCCCCAAGGGGGAGGCGGGCAGCCCCAGCATTTT.

Concerning this clone: The same CDR3 can be traced to other DNA sequences in this sample. This rearrangement joins TRBV6-5 to TRBJ1-3; possibly TRBD1 for D (5 bases). V was cut by 2 bases and J by 3 bases, with 8 bases left in between. The CDR3 sequence is 14 residues long. Germline V lookup: CDR1 MNHEY, CDR2 SVGAGI. The CDR3 sequence is CASSYRGSGNTIYF. The CDR3 DNA reads as TGTGCCAGCAGTTACCGGGGGAGTGGAAACACCATATATTTT.

The chain employs TRBV15 and TRBJ1-2; 7 bases are shared with TRBD1. This CDR3 spans 13 amino acids. Looked up from germline, CDR1 is LNHNV and CDR2 is YYDKDF (reference sequence). V dropped 0 bases and J dropped 5; count of bases not matched to a gene: 0. The chain's CDR3 is CATSREQGYGYTF. CDR3 sequence (DNA): TGTGCCACCAGCAGAGAACAGGGGTATGGCTACACCTTC.

A single count supports this clone. V gene TRBV19 combines with J gene TRBJ1-6, with TRBD1 as a possible D gene (6 bases). The V gene's germline CDR1 is LNHDA and CDR2 SQIVND (reference sequence). The CDR3 has 18 amino acids. V lost 3 bases to trimming and J lost 2 bases, with 17 bases between them. The CDR3, as DNA: TGTGCCAGTAGTATCGACGAGGGGGGCTCGGCCTATAATTCACCCCTCCACTTT. Translation: CASSIDEGGSAYNSPLHF.

Concerning this clone: The same CDR3 is also encoded by other DNA sequences in this sample. The chain employs TRBV10-3 and TRBJ1-2; the D gene is possibly TRBD1 (6 bases). There are 11 residues in the CDR3. The germline CDR1 and CDR2 sequences are ENHRY and SYGVKD. V was pared by 3 bases and J by 8 bases, with 7 bases between. CDR3 bases: TGTGCCATCAGTGAAGACAGGGGCTACACCTTC. This encodes CAISEDRGYTF.

Points on this clone: The same CDR3 arises from other DNA sequences in this sample as well. The chain links TRBV30 to TRBJ1-1, with D perhaps matching TRBD1 (5 bases). There are 14 residues in the CDR3. Trimming took off 0 bases at V and 1 base at J, with 9 bases between the two ends. Germline V gene data show CDR1 as GTSNPN and CDR2 as SVGIG (reference sequence). The CDR3 region has the DNA TGTGCCTGGAGTGTCCTGAGGGGGAACACTGAAGCTTTCTTT. This translates into CAWSVLRGNTEAFF.

The V call is TRBV6-1, the J call TRBJ1-1; no clear D. There are 13 residues in the CDR3. V lost 8 bases and J 2 bases, leaving 12 bases between the germline ends. The germline V gene has CDR1 MNHNS and CDR2 SASEGT. DNA of the CDR3: TGTGCCAGCCAGGTGGAGCTCAACACTGAAGCTTTCTTT. Translating gives CASQVELNTEAFF.

This rearrangement joins TRBV11-3 to TRBJ2-3, with D hard to call. CDR3 size: 13 residues. The V gene's germline CDR1 is SGHNT and CDR2 YENEEA. Trimming took 3 bases from V and 5 from J, leaving 9 bases between them. The CDR3 is CASSFKSGDTQYF. The CDR3 bases are TGTGCCAGCAGCTTCAAGTCAGGAGATACGCAGTATTTT.

In this sample, this clone turned up once. The rearrangement links TRBV5-1 to TRBJ2-5; either TRBD1 or TRBD2 may fit D (5 bases each). CDR3 length: 14 residues. The germline V gene encodes CDR1 SGHRS and CDR2 YFSETQ. V lost 4 bases to trimming and J lost 4 bases, with 14 bases between them. This chain's CDR3 is CASSPVGRRETQYF. Written as DNA, the CDR3 is TGCGCCAGCAGCCCCGTGGGACGCAGAGAGACCCAGTACTTC.